This record covers a single T cell receptor (beta chain). The data were taken from a study of cytomegalovirus exposure and HLA in healthy donors. The junction had 1 base not matched to a gene; V was cut back by 5 bases and J by 6 bases. The CDR3 sequence is 12 residues long. CDR1 is MNHEY, CDR2 SVGAGI, per germline. 13 Jbeta primers and 60 Vbeta primers were used for the PCR. Profiled with immunoSEQ multiplex PCR; TCRdb holds only in-frame clones, not every one. The table lists approximately 100,000 clones, 80% to 90% of them singletons. The sample was PBMCs. This chain joins TRBV6-5 and TRBJ1-2; 9 positions agree with TRBD1. The source is a man aged 35-49 years in good health and CMV-seronegative. The CDR3 nucleotides read TGTGCCAGCAGTAGGGACAGGGATGGCTACACCTTC. This codes for CASSRDRDGYTF.